This TCR beta chain originates from a study of Tregs in tolerant kidney transplant recipients. Study conclusions and caveats: Activated donor B cell expansion appeared to reveal the most relevant donor-specific TCRbeta repertoire.

Only in-frame clones appear in the TCRdb table, and some are missing; sequencing was by immunoSEQ multiplex PCR. Among about 83,000 clones, more than 95% were seen once, and the ten largest hold 0.56%. Unstimulated Tregs (CD4+CD25+CD127-) and CD4+CD25- non-Tregs were sorted from PBMCs. With regard to this clone: Its antigen is unidentified.

The material was CD4+ T cells from blood, obtained before the transplant. This TCR was recovered from a human donor who received a combined kidney and bone marrow transplant.

The CDR3 DNA reads as TGTGCCATCAGGGAGGGACAGGGGGCATATGGCTACACCTTC. Encoded protein: CAIREGQGAYGYTF. The chain links TRBV10-3 to TRBJ1-2, with 12 bases identical to TRBD1. The CDR3 spans 14 residues. From germline, CDR1 is ENHRY and CDR2 SYGVKD. V lost 6 bases to trimming and J lost 5 bases; unmatched junction nucleotides: 4.